This T cell receptor (beta chain) was retrieved from a study of blood T cell repertoires in COVID-19. Study as a whole: The United States, Italy and Spain were the sources of the acute and convalescent COVID-19 samples. T cells, B-cell-depleted T cells, or PBMCs provided the cDNA or gDNA that served as material.

The repertoire was sequenced with immunoSEQ multiplex PCR; TCRdb's copy has only in-frame clones and lacks some. Here the sample spans about 62,000 clones, roughly 92% being singletons. CDR3 size: 13 residues. CDR1 and CDR2 (germline): MDHEN, SYDVKM. Trimming left V 7 bases short and J 2 bases short, with 12 bases between. This clonotype originated in a human donor in a cohort sampled during active COVID-19. V and J are TRBV28 and TRBJ2-7; a possible D gene is TRBD2 (7 bases). Material: peripheral blood. This CDR3 is CASNIGGAYEQYF. The CDR3 nucleotides read TGTGCCAGCAATATAGGGGGGGCCTACGAGCAGTACTTC.